Shown below are 8 T cell receptor beta chains from a single sample sequenced in a study of STAT5B mutations in CD4+ large granular lymphocyte leukemia. Assay used: immunoSEQ multiplex PCR; TCRdb lists only in-frame clones, some missing. The profile shows more than 6,500 clones, approximately 89% of them singletons. The sequenced sample was PBMCs. The source of these receptors is a woman aged 70-85 years with CD4+ T-cell large granular lymphocyte leukemia.

The chain has TRBV6-1 and TRBJ2-1; D uncertain. Germline V lookup: CDR1 MNHNS, CDR2 SASEGT. The CDR3 loop spans 10 amino acids. V lost 6 bases and J 7 bases, leaving 4 bases between the germline ends. The CDR3 sequence: CASSRNEQFF. As DNA, the CDR3 is TGTGCCAGCAGCCGAAATGAGCAGTTCTTC.

This chain's CDR3 is CASSLFGQIGDEQYF. CDR3 nucleotide sequence: TGTGCCAGCAGCTTATTTGGTCAGATCGGAGACGAGCAGTACTTC. The chain employs TRBV7-9 and TRBJ2-7; D not resolved. CDR1 is SEHNR, CDR2 FQNEAQ, per germline (reference sequence). Trimming left V 2 bases short and J 5 bases short, with 16 bases between. The CDR3 loop spans 15 amino acids.

This clone occurred a few times. The V gene is TRBV19, the J gene TRBJ1-5; 7 nucleotides line up with TRBD1. The J segment lost 0 bases and the V segment lost 1 base, leaving 12 bases of the junction unmatched. Germline V gives CDR1 LNHDA, CDR2 SQIVND (reference sequence). The CDR3 is made up of 19 amino acids. CDR3 sequence reads: CASSIAQGQGVYSNQPQHF. The CDR3 nucleotides read TGTGCCAGTAGTATAGCCCAGGGGCAGGGGGTATATAGCAATCAGCCCCAGCATTTT.

The chain links TRBV5-1 to TRBJ2-1, with TRBD2 matching over 8 bases. J gave up 10 bases and V 1 base, and 10 bases lay outside the gene matches. CDR1 and CDR2 from the germline V gene are SGHRS and YFSETQ. This CDR3 comprises 15 residues. The CDR3 bases are TGCGCCAGCAGCTTGTCTAGCGGGTTGGCCAGGGAGCAGTTCTTC. It yields the protein CASSLSSGLAREQFF.

The CDR3 reads CASSAPLQGDTQYF. The CDR3 DNA sequence: TGTGCCAGCAGCGCCCCACTACAGGGGGATACGCAGTATTTT. This chain links TRBV2 with TRBJ2-3, with 7 bases lining up with TRBD1. The germline gives CDR1 SNHLY, CDR2 FYNNEI. With V trimmed by 6 bases and J by 6 bases, 9 bases remained unmatched. The CDR3 is 14 amino acids.

Notes on this clone: A junction boundary mismatches the germline segment, possibly from a read error. The genes are TRBV7-7 and TRBJ2-1, with 15 bases that match TRBD2. The CDR3 contains 15 residues. Germline V CDR1 and CDR2: SSHAT, FNYEAQ (reference sequence). The CDR3 protein is CASSTGLAGGNEQFF. CDR3 bases: TGTGCTAGCAGCACGGGACTAGCGGGGGGCAATGAGCAGTTCTTC.

This chain uses TRBV15 with TRBJ2-3, with 7 bases matching TRBD2. The CDR3 loop spans 14 amino acids. Per germline, CDR1 LNHNV and CDR2 YYDKDF (reference sequence). After removal of 6 bases from V and 2 bases from J, the junction contained 5 bases not matched to a gene. CDR3 in DNA: TGTGCCACCAGTCCGGGGGGACCCACAGATACGCAGTATTTT. It yields the protein CATSPGGPTDTQYF.

This clone was observed a single time. The V and J genes are TRBV7-9 and TRBJ2-3, with 7 bases that match TRBD2. The germline V gene encodes CDR1 SEHNR and CDR2 FQNEAQ (reference sequence). CDR3 length: 14 amino acids. Trimming at V came to 4 bases and at J to 3 bases, leaving 4 bases not matched to a gene. For the CDR3, the DNA is TGTGCCAGCAGCTCGGGACTACCAACAGATACGCAGTATTTT. Translating it yields CASSSGLPTDTQYF.